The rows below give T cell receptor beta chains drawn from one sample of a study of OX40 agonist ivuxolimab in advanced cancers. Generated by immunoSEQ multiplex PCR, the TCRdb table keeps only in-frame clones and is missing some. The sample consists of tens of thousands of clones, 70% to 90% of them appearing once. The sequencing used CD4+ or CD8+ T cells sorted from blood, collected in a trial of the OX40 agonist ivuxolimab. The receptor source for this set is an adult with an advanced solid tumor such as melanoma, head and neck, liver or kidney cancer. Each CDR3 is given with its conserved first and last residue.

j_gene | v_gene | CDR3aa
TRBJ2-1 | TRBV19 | CASSPEGWPYNEQFF
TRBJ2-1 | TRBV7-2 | CASSILATLYNEQFF
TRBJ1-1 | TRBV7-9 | CASSTTGNTEAFF
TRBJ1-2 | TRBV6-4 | CASSDSLRTDGYTF
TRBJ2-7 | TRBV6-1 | CALRKGPEQYF
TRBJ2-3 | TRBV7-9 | CASSLEIPLDTQYF
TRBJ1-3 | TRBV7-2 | CASSRGTLSGNTIYF
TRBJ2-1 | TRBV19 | CASSPGTGPYNEQFF
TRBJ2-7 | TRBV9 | CASSPGSHSSYEQYF
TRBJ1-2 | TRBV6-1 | CASSEVPSDGYTF
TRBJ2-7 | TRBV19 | CASTQTGWGYEQYF
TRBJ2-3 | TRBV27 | CASSLRLRDTQYF
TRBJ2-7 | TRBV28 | CATTWEGTLSYEQYF
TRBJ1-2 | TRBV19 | CASSSGDDYGYTF
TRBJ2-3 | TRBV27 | CASGGMSDTQYF
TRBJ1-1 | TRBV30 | CAWSSETGNTEAFF
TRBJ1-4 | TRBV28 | CASSLGAQTGANEKLFF
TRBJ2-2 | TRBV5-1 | CASSGLTGNTGELFF
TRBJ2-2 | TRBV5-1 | CASSLADSGDGELFF
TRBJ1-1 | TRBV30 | CAWSLGPGGAFF
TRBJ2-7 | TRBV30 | CAWKGGEQYF
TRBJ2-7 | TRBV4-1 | CASSRGGGTGYYEQYF
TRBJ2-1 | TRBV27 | CASRGGSYNEQFF
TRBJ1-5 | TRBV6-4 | CASRLNPQHF
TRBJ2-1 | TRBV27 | CASSSGSRGYEQFF
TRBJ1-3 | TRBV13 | CASRSGSGNTIYF
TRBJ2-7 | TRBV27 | CASSSTSYEQYF
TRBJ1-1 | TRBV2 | CASLTLVTEAFF
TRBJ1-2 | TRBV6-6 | CASRPGQRDGYTF
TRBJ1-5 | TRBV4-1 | CASSLSAENQPQHF
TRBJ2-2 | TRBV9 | CASSVGGRGTGELFF
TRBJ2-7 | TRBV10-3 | CAISVTSGGAPYEQYF
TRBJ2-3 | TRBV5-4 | CASASISPADTQYF
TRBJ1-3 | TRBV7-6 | CASSLDRGDTIYF
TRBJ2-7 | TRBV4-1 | CASSQGGVATGEQYF
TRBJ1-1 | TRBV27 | CASSFTGGRTEAFF
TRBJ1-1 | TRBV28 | CASSPGDLPSTEAFF
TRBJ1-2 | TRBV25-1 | CACLAGSSGGYTF
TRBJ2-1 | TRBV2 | CASNEGLLNEQFF
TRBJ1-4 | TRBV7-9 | CASSSRSRGGEKLFF
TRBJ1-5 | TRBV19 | CASSISRTPGSQPQHF
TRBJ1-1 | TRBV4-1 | CASSRIRVGEDTEAFF
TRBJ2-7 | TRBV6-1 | CASSIWSYEQYF
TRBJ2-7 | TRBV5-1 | CASSFPGDSYEQYF
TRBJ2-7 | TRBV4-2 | CASSQDRTLYEQYF
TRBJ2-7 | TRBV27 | CASSFNGEGYEQYF
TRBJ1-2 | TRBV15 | CATSRARGADFRYGYTF
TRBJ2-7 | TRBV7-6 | CASSLGGQGTEQYF
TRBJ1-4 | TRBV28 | CASSFGRGEKLFF
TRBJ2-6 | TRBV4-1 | CASSLTSGANVLTF
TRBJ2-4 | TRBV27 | CASSLAGRHIQYF
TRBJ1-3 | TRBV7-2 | CASSLRDAIYF
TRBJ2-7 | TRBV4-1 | CASSHEVNRDEQYF
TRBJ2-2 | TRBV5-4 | CASSLDPTGGRTGELFF
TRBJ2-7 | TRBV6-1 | CASSPGPPGVYEQYF
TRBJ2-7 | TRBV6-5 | CASSYGTGLYEQYF
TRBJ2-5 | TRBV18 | CASSPRPRLQETQYF